The sequence of this T cell receptor (beta chain) was determined in a study of identical twins. Study-level results: Twin pairs' shared out-of-frame alpha sequences were enriched in low generation probability. Cross-sectional statistics underpinned the conclusions; the same donors were not followed.

This clonotype was seen a handful of times. What it binds is not known. Unique molecular identifiers were present on the cDNA, which also gained a universal primer site by template switching. TCRdb recomputed calls from the 5' RACE reads with MiXCR, one row per CDR3 protein. Among a few hundred thousand distinct CDR3 sequences listed, about 12% were seen once. V shed 6 bases and J 4 bases; nucleotides not matched to a gene: 14. The CDR3 is 16 amino acids. The germline V gene encodes CDR1 SQVTM and CDR2 ANQGSEA. These data also featured in a second study, about yellow fever vaccine responses in identical twins.

Material: CD8+ T cells sorted from blood. The chain links TRBV29-1 to TRBJ2-1; 8 bases are a match to TRBD2. The receptor was derived from a woman aged 18-35 years in good health. CDR3 DNA sequence: TGCAGCGTCCTGGGGATAGCGGGACCCTTGTACAATGAGCAGTTCTTC. As protein: CSVLGIAGPLYNEQFF.